Presented here are 5 T cell receptor beta chains from one specimen sequenced in a study of identical twins (dated by TCRdb to 2016 to 2017). The method behind the library was 5' RACE. Sequenced using an Illumina HiSeq 2000. TCRdb took the public reads, trimmed them with fastp at Q25, ran MiXCR for clone calling and kept in-frame beta chains. Every CDR3 protein is listed once, alongside the most common genes and DNA of its rows. The sample profile shows about 1.7 million distinct CDR3 sequences; under 35% of them were found once. 0.27% of the sample comes from the top ten. The sample consisted of cord blood. These receptors were obtained from a newborn girl in good health.

This chain uses TRBV27 with TRBJ2-5; 8 bases map to TRBD2. The CDR3 runs 21 residues. The trim removed 5 bases at V and 11 bases at J, leaving 34 bases unmatched. Germline CDR1 reads MNHEY; CDR2 reads SMNVEV (reference sequence). CDR3: CASSHPTDVGGRLSSYNEQYF. CDR3 sequence (DNA): TGTGCCAGCAGTCACCCGACTGATGTAGGCGGGAGGCTGAGCTCCTACAATGAGCAGTACTTC.

This clonotype was found many times. The J gene is TRBJ1-2, the V gene TRBV7-9; D is uncertain. With 1 base removed from V and 8 bases from J, the gap between germline ends came to 8 bases. The CDR3 covers 12 residues. Germline V gene sequence: CDR1 SEHNR, CDR2 FQNEAQ (reference sequence). CDR3 DNA sequence: TGTGCCAGCAGCTTAGAGGATTTCGGCTACACCTTC. Encoded protein: CASSLEDFGYTF.

This clonotype was counted at least ten times. The chain employs TRBV2 and TRBJ1-2; 7 positions agree with TRBD1. Unmatched junction bases numbered 5, after V lost 5 bases and J lost 2 bases. The CDR3 length is 14 residues. Germline CDR1 SNHLY, CDR2 FYNNEI. The CDR3: CASSLDRPNYGYTF. In DNA form, the CDR3 reads TGTGCCAGCAGTTTGGACAGGCCCAACTATGGCTACACCTTC.

V and J are TRBV28 and TRBJ1-4; D perhaps matches TRBD1 (6 bases). Between the trimmed V and J ends, which lost 6 bases and 6 bases, there was a span of 17 bases. CDR3 size: 15 residues. Germline lookup yields CDR1 MDHEN and CDR2 SYDVKM. Here the CDR3 DNA reads TGTGCCAGCAGGGATCGGGGCAGGGGTTATGAAAAACTGTTTTTT. Translated, it gives CASRDRGRGYEKLFF.

The chain is built from TRBV28 and TRBJ2-5; 7 nucleotides agree with TRBD2. The CDR3 is 14 amino acids. CDR1 and CDR2 (germline): MDHEN, SYDVKM. V lost 5 bases to trimming and J lost 11 bases; unmatched junction nucleotides: 14. The DNA for the CDR3 is TGTGCCAGCAGTCTCCTAGCGGAGGGGAATGAGCAGTACTTC. Translating gives CASSLLAEGNEQYF.